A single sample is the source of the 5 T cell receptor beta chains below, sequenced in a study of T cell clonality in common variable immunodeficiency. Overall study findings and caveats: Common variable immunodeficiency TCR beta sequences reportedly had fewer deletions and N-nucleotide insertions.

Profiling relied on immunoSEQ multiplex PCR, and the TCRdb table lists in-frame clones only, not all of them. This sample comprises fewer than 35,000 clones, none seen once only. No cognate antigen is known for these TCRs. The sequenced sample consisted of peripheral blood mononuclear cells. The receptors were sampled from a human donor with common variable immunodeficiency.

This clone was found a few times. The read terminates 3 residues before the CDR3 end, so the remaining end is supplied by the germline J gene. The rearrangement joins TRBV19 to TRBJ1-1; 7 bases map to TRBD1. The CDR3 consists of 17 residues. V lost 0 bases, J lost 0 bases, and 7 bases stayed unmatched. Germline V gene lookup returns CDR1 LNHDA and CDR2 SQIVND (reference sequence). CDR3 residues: CASSIERLGGLNTEAFF. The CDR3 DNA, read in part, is TGTGCCAGTAGTATAGAGAGGCTAGGGGGCCTGAACACTGAA.

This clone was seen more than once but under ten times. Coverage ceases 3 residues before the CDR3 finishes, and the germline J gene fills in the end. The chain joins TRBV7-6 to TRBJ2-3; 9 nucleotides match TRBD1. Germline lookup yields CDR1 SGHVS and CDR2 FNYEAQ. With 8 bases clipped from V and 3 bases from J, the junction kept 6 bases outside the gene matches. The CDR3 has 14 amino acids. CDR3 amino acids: CASGWTGVTDTQYF. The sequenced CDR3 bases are TGTGCCAGCGGGTGGACAGGGGTTACAGATACG.

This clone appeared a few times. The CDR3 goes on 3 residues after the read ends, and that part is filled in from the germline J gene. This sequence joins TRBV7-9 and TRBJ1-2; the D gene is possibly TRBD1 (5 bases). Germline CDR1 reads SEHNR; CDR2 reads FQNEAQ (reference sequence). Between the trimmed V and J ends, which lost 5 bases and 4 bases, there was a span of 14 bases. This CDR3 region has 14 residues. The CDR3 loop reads CASSPSGAFYGYTF. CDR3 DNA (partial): TGTGCCAGCAGCCCCAGCGGGGCTTTCTATGGC.

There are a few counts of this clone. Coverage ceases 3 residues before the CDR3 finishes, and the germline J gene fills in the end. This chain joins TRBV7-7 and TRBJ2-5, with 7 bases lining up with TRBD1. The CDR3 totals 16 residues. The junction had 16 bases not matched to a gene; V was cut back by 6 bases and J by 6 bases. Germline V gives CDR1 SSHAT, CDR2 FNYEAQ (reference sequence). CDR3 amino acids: CASSLTLRQGEKTQYF. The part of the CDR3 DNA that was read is TGTGCCAGCAGTTTAACGTTAAGGCAGGGGGAGAAGACC.

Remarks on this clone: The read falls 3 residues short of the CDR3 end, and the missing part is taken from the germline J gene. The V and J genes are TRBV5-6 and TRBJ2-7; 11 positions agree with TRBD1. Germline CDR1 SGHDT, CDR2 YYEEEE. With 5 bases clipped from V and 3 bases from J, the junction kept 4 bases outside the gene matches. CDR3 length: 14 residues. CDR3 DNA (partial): TGTGCCAGCAGTCTTGGGACAGGGGGCTACGAG. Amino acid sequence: CASSLGTGGYE. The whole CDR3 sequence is CASSLGTGGYEQYF.